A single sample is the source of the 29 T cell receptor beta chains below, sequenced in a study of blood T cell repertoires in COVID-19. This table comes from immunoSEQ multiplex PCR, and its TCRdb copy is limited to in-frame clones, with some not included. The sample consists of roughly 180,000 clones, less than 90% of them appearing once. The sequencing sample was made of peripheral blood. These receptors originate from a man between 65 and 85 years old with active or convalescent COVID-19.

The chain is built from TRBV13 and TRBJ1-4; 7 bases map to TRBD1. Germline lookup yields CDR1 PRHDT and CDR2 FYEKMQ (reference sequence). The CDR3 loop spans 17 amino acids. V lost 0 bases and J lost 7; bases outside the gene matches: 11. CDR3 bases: TGTGCCAGCAGCTTAGGGACAGGGCCCCTCAGGGGTGAAAAACTGTTTTTT. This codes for CASSLGTGPLRGEKLFF. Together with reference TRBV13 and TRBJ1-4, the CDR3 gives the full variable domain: AAGVIQSPRHLIKEKRETATLKCYPIPRHDTVYWYQQGPGQDPQFLISFYEKMQSDKGSIPDRFSAQQFSDYHSELNMSSLELGDSALYFCASSLGTGPLRGEKLFFGSGTQLSVL.

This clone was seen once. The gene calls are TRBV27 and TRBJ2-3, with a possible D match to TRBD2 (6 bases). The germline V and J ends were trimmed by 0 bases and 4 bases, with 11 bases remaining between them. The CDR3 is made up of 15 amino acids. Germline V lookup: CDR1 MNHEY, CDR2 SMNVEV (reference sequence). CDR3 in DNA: TGTGCCAGCAGTTTATCGGAGGGTTGGGCAGATACGCAGTATTTT. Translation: CASSLSEGWADTQYF.

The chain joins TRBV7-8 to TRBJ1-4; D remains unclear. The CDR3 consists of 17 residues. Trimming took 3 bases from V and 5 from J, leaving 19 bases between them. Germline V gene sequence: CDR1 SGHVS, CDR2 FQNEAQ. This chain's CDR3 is CASSFGDWGGTNEKLFF. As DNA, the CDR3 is TGTGCCAGCAGCTTTGGGGATTGGGGAGGAACGAATGAAAAACTGTTTTTT.

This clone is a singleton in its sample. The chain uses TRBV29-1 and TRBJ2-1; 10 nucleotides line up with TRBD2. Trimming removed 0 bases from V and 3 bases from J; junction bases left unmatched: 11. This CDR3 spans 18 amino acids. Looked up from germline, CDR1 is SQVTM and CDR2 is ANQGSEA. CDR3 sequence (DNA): TGCAGCGTTGAAGATCAAGGGTTAGCGGGGGGCATCTACAATGAGCAGTTCTTC. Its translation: CSVEDQGLAGGIYNEQFF.

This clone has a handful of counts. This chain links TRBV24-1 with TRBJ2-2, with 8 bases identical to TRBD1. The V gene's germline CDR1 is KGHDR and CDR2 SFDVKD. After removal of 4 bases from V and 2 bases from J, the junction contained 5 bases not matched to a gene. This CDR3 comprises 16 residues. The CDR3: CATSDYGQGNTGELFF. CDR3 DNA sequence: TGTGCCACCAGTGACTACGGACAGGGTAACACCGGGGAGCTGTTTTTT.

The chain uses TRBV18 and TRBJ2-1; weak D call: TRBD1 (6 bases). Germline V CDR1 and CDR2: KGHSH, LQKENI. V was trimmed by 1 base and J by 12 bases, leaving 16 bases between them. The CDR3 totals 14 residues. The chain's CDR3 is CASSPQTGHPGQFF. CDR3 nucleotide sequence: TGTGCCAGCTCACCACAGACAGGCCACCCGGGGCAGTTCTTC. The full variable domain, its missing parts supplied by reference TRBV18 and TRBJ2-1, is NAGVMQNPRHLVRRRGQEARLRCSPMKGHSHVYWYRQLPEEGLKFMVYLQKENIIDESGMPKERFSAEFPKEGPSILRIQQVVRGDSAAYFCASSPQTGHPGQFFGPGTRLTVL.

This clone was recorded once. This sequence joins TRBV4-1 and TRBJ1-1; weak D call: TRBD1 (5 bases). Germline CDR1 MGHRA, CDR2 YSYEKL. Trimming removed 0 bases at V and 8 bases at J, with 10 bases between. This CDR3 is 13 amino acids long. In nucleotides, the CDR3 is TGCGCCAGCAGCCAAGACCAGGGTCGAGAAGCTTTCTTT. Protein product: CASSQDQGREAFF.

The DNA of the CDR3 is TGTGCCAGCAGCCCCGGACAGTACGGCTACACCTTC. Amino acids: CASSPGQYGYTF. The chain uses TRBV7-8 and TRBJ1-2; TRBD1 is a possible D gene (6 bases). The V gene's germline CDR1 is SGHVS and CDR2 FQNEAQ. The CDR3 contains 12 residues. V lost 5 bases to trimming and J lost 8 bases, with 12 bases between them.

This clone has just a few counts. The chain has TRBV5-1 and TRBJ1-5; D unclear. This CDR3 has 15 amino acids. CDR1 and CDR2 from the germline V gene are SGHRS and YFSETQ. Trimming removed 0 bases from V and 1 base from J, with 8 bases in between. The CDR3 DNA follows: TGCGCCAGCAGCTTGGGGTCGGGGAGCAATCAGCCCCAGCATTTT. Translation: CASSLGSGSNQPQHF.

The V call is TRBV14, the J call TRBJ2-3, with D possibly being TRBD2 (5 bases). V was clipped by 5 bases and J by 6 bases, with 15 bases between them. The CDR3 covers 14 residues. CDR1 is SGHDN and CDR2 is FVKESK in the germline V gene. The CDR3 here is CASSSWTLKDTQYF. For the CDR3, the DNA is TGTGCCAGCAGCTCATGGACTTTGAAGGATACGCAGTATTTT. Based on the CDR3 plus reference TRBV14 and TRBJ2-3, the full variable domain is EAGVTQFPSHSVIEKGQTVTLRCDPISGHDNLYWYRRVMGKEIKFLLHFVKESKQDESGMPNNRFLAERTGGTYSTLKVQPAELEDSGVYFCASSSWTLKDTQYFGPGTRLTVL.

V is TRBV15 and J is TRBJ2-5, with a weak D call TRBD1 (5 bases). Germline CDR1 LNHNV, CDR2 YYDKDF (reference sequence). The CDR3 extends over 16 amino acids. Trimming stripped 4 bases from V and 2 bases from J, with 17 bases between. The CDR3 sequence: CATSKGAAERQETQYF. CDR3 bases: TGTGCCACCAGCAAAGGGGCGGCGGAAAGACAAGAGACCCAGTACTTC.

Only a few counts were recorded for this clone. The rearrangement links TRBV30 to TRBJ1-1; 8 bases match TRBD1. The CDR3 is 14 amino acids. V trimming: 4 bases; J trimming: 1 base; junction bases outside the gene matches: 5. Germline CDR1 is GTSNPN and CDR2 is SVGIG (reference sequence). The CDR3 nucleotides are TGTGCCTGGAAGGACAGGGATAAGAACACTGAAGCTTTCTTT. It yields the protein CAWKDRDKNTEAFF.

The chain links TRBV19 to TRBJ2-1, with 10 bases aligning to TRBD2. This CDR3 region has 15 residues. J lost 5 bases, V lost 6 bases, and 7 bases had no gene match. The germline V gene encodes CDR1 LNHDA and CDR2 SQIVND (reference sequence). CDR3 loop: CASSSGLAANNEQFF. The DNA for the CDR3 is TGTGCCAGTAGCAGCGGACTAGCGGCAAACAATGAGCAGTTCTTC.

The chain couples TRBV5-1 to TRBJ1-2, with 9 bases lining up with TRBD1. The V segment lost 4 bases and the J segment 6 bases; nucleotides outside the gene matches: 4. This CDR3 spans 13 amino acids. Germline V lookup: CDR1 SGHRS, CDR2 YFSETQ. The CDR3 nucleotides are TGCGCCAGCAGCCCGGGACAGGGAAATGGCTACACCTTC. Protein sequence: CASSPGQGNGYTF.

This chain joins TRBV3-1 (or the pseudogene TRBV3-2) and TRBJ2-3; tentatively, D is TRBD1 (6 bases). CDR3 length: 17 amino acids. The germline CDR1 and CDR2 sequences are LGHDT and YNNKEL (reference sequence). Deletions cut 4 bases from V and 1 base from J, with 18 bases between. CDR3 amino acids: CASSRSRQAGGTDTQYF. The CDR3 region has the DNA TGTGCCAGCAGCCGAAGCCGGCAGGCAGGGGGCACAGATACGCAGTATTTT.

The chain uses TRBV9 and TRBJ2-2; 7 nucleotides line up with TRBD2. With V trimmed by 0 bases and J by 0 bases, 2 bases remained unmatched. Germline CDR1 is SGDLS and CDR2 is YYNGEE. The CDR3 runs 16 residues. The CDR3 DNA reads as TGTGCCAGCAGCGTAGTTGGGGGGGCGAACACCGGGGAGCTGTTTTTT. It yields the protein CASSVVGGANTGELFF.

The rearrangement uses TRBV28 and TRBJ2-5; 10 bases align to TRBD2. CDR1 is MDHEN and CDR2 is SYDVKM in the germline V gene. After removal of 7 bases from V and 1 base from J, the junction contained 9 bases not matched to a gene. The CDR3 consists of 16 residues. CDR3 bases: TGTGCCAGCAAACCTGGTGCTAGCGGGGGCCAAGAGACCCAGTACTTC. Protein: CASKPGASGGQETQYF. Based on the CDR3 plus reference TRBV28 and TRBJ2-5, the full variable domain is DVKVTQSSRYLVKRTGEKVFLECVQDMDHENMFWYRQDPGLGLRLIYFSYDVKMKEKGDIPEGYSVSREKKERFSLILESASTNQTSMYLCASKPGASGGQETQYFGPGTRLLVL.

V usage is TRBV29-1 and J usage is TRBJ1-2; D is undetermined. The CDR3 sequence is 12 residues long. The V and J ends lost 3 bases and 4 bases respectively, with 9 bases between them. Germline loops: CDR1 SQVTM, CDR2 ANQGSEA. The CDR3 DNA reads TGCAGCGTTGAGGAGGGCGGCTATGGCTACACCTTC. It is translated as CSVEEGGYGYTF.

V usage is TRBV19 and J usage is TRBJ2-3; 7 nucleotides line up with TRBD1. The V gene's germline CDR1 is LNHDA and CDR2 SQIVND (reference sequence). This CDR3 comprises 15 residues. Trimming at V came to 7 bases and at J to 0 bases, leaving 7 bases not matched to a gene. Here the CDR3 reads CASTKGAPSTDTQYF. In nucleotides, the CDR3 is TGTGCCAGTACCAAGGGGGCCCCTAGCACAGATACGCAGTATTTT. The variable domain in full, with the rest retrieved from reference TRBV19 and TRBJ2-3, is DGGITQSPKYLFRKEGQNVTLSCEQNLNHDAMYWYRQDPGQGLRLIYYSQIVNDFQKGDIAEGYSVSREKKESFPLTVTSAQKNPTAFYLCASTKGAPSTDTQYFGPGTRLTVL.

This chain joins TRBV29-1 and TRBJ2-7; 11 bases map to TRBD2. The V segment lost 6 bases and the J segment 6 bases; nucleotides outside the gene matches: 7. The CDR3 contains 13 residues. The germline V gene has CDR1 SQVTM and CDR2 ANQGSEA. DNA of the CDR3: TGCAGCGTAGCAACTAGCGGGAGTGCCGAGCAGTACTTC. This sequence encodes CSVATSGSAEQYF.

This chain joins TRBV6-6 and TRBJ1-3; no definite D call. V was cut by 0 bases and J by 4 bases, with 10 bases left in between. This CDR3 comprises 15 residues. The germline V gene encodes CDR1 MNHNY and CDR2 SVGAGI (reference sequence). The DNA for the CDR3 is TGTGCCAGCAGTTACTCGGAGAGCCGGGGAAACACCATATATTTT. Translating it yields CASSYSESRGNTIYF.

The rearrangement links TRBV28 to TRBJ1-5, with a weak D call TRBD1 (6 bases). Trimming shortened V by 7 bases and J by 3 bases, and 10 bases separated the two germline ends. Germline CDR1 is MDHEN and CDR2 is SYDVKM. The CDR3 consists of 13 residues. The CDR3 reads CASMDSLNQPQHF. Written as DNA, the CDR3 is TGTGCCAGCATGGACAGTCTCAATCAGCCCCAGCATTTT.

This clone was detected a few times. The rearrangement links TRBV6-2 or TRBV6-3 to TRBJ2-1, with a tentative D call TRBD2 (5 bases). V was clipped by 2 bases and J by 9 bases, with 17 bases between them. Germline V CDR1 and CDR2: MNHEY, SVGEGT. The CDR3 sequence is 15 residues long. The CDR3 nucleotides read TGTGCCAGCAGTTACCTCGGGGTCCAGTCGAGTGAGCAGTTCTTC. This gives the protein CASSYLGVQSSEQFF.

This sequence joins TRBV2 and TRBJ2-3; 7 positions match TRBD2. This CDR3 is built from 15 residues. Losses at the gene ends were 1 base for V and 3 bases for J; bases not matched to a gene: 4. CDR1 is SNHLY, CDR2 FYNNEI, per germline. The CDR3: CASSEEGGPTDTQYF. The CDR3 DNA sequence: TGTGCCAGCAGTGAAGAGGGAGGGCCAACAGATACGCAGTATTTT.

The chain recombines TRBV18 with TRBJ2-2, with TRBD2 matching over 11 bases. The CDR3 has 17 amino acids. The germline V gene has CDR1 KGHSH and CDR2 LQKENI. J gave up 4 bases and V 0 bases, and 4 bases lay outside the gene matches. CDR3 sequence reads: CASSPPALAGVTGELFF. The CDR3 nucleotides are TGTGCCAGCTCACCACCGGCACTAGCGGGGGTCACCGGGGAGCTGTTTTTT.

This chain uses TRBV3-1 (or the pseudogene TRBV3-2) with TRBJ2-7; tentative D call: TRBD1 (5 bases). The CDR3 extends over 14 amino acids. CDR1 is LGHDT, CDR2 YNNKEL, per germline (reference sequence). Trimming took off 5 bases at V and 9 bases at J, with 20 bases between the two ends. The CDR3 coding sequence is TGTGCCAGCAGCTCGGACACCGACCTCCAGGGGCAGTACTTC. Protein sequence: CASSSDTDLQGQYF.

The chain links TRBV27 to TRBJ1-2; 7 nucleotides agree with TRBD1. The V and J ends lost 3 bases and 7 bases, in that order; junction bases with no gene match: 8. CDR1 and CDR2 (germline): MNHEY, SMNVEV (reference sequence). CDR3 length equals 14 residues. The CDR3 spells CASSLQGGNGGYTF. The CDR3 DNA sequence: TGTGCCAGCAGTTTGCAGGGGGGCAACGGTGGCTACACCTTC.

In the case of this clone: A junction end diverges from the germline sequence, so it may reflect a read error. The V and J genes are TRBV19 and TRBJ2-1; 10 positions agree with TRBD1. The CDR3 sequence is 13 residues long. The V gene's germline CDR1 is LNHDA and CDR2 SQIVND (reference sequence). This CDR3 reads CASAGQGYSEQFF. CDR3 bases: TGTGCCAGTGCGGGACAGGGGTACAGTGAGCAGTTCTTC.

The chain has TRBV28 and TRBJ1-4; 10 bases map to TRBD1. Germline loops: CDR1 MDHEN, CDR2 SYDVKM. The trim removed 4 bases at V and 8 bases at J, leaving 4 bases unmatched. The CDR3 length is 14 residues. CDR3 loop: CASSSGQGYEKLFF. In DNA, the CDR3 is TGTGCCAGCAGTTCGGGACAGGGGTACGAAAAACTGTTTTTT.